The rows below give T cell receptor beta chains drawn from one sample of a study of OX40 agonist ivuxolimab in advanced cancers. TCRdb's table, derived via immunoSEQ multiplex PCR, lists solely in-frame clones and lacks some. The sample lists over 35,000 clones; about 80% were seen once. Sequencing used CD4+ or CD8+ T cells sorted from blood, obtained in a trial of the OX40 agonist ivuxolimab. The receptors come from an adult with an advanced solid tumor such as melanoma, head and neck, liver or kidney cancer. The CDR3 runs from the conserved cysteine through the conserved F or W. Each record gives: CDR3 protein, V gene, J gene, D gene, clone size. A D gene is named only where the DNA matches it firmly. Some rows have no size entry. The others give once, few or many, or a class for an expanded clone.

CASSTGLFTDTQYF	TRBV6-4	TRBJ2-3	-	-
CASSSGAGGGIQYF	TRBV5-1	TRBJ2-4	TRBD2	few
CASSQLPGQPNEQFF	TRBV4-1	TRBJ2-1	TRBD1	-
CASSQASSSYNEQFF	TRBV7-2	TRBJ2-1	-	-
CASSPAETGYTF	TRBV18	TRBJ1-2	-	-
CASSSRTSGLTDTQYF	TRBV7-9	TRBJ2-3	TRBD2	-
CASRTRDLTATEAFF	TRBV2	TRBJ1-1	-	-
CASSSSSGGTEAFF	TRBV7-3	TRBJ1-1	TRBD1	-
CASSVMGTGLNEKLFF	TRBV2	TRBJ1-4	-	-
CASSLVTGGSDQPQHF	TRBV7-2	TRBJ1-5	TRBD1	-
CAISGDQRGGSGEQFF	TRBV10-3	TRBJ2-1	TRBD2	-
CASTADGAYQETQYF	TRBV6-1	TRBJ2-5	-	-
CASSQNGAGAKETQYF	TRBV4-3	TRBJ2-5	TRBD2	-
CASSSDRGNSPLHF	TRBV11-1	TRBJ1-6	TRBD1	-
CASSLGQATNEKLFF	TRBV5-1	TRBJ1-4	-	-
CASSPDPNTEAFF	TRBV11-2	TRBJ1-1	-	-
CASSLGVAASGRNTQYF	TRBV7-6	TRBJ2-3	TRBD2	-
CASSSVGAGSYEQYF	TRBV6-5	TRBJ2-7	-	-
CASSNGGAQETQYF	TRBV19	TRBJ2-5	-	few
CASSRDSITDTQYF	TRBV7-9	TRBJ2-3	TRBD1	-
CASTTEQGHYGYTF	TRBV19	TRBJ1-2	-	-
CASSIAQGGQETQYF	TRBV19	TRBJ2-5	-	many
CASSLGQTTLKETQYF	TRBV18	TRBJ2-5	-	once
CASSGTGGPTEAFF	TRBV2	TRBJ1-1	TRBD1	once
CASSQVSAGGKEKLFF	TRBV4-1	TRBJ1-4	TRBD1	-
CASEPPGPRRTLHF	TRBV2	TRBJ1-6	-	-
CAINPSRDYEQYF	TRBV10-3	TRBJ2-7	-	few
CASSILQGSGYTF	TRBV19	TRBJ1-2	-	-
CASSPVSNTEAFF	TRBV18	TRBJ1-1	-	-
CASSLGAYGYTF	TRBV11-2	TRBJ1-2	-	-
CASSPDGLPSYTF	TRBV5-1	TRBJ1-2	-	-
CASSDFYRYVVLLGFF	TRBV6-4	TRBJ1-4	-	-
CASSPARTSYNEQFF	TRBV7-2	TRBJ2-1	-	-
CASSQDLWGVQDNEQFF	TRBV14	TRBJ2-1	-	-
CASSHRPNTGELFF	TRBV13	TRBJ2-2	-	-
CSGQVGEQFF	TRBV29-1	TRBJ2-1	-	-
CASSFSGRAHNEQFF	TRBV11-2	TRBJ2-1	TRBD2	once
CASTHTRRDRVETQYF	TRBV19	TRBJ2-5	TRBD1	-
CASTLDGYEQYF	TRBV19	TRBJ2-7	-	few
CASSLQGTNEKLFF	TRBV9	TRBJ1-4	TRBD1	-
CASSYNRDEAFF	TRBV11-2	TRBJ1-1	-	-
CASSLGMNAEAFF	TRBV5-1	TRBJ1-1	-	-
CASSCRCVNYTF	TRBV23-1	TRBJ1-2	-	-
CASSIQETGQETQYF	TRBV19	TRBJ2-5	-	-
CASRLRLAGVDTQYF	TRBV7-9	TRBJ2-3	TRBD2	-
CAINPAGTRGDTQYF	TRBV10-3	TRBJ2-3	TRBD2	few
CASMSLPTYEQYF	TRBV19	TRBJ2-7	-	-
CASSSSYQETQYF	TRBV7-2	TRBJ2-5	-	-
CASSFGQGDTDTQYF	TRBV5-8	TRBJ2-3	TRBD1	-